This TCR beta chain came from a study of blood T cell repertoires in COVID-19. Study overall: Sites in the United States, Italy and Spain provided acute and convalescent COVID-19 samples.

In the authors' methods: Scientists estimated how many nucleated cells there were by amplifying reference gene primers. The repertoire was sequenced with immunoSEQ multiplex PCR; TCRdb's copy has only in-frame clones and lacks some. Clone size and V and J calls were adopted from that table, with D and trimming inferred from the DNA. The sample holds 300,000 to 500,000 clones, roughly 90% seen once. V dropped 8 bases and J dropped 10; count of bases not matched to a gene: 5. CDR1 SNHLY and CDR2 FYNNEI come from the germline V gene. CDR3 size: 12 residues. Adults between roughly 18 and 95 years of age took part from approximately 24 US areas. Participants reported their clinical history, and cohort assignment relied on those reports.

Sequencing was performed on PBMCs or T cells enriched from blood (not recorded which). The TCR comes from a woman between 25 and 40 years old with acute COVID-19. The chain carries TRBV2 and TRBJ1-5; 10 positions match TRBD1. The CDR3 region is CASRDRGSPQHF. The DNA of the CDR3 is TGTGCCAGCCGGGACAGGGGATCTCCCCAGCATTTT.